Shown below are 7 T cell receptor beta chains from a single sample sequenced in a study of T cells after yellow fever vaccination. TCRdb reprocessed the 5' RACE reads via MiXCR and lists one record per CDR3 protein. This sample yields roughly 150,000 distinct CDR3 sequences, of which 7.7% are seen a single time; about 0.73% belongs to the top ten. Specimen: CD4+ T cells sorted from PBMCs, collected 5 days after the yellow fever booster vaccination. The receptors were sampled from a man in his thirties or forties who received the YFV17D yellow fever vaccine.

The CDR3 loop reads CASSFYRDHPRRVSYNEQFF. The CDR3 region has the DNA TGTGCCAGCAGCTTCTACCGGGACCACCCGAGGAGGGTATCCTACAATGAGCAGTTCTTC. This chain uses TRBV5-4 with TRBJ2-1; D is possibly TRBD2 (6 bases). The V end lost 2 bases, the J end lost 1 base, and 25 bases lay between the germline ends. CDR3 length: 20 residues. The germline CDR1 and CDR2 sequences are SGHNT and YYREEE (reference sequence).

This clonotype was counted ten times or more. The rearrangement joins TRBV20-1 to TRBJ2-5; D not resolved. From germline, CDR1 is DFQATT and CDR2 SNEGSKA (reference sequence). Trimming pared 6 bases from V and 2 bases from J, leaving 10 bases between. The CDR3 loop spans 12 amino acids. CDR3 sequence (DNA): TGCAGTGCCCGGATCTCACAAGAGACCCAGTACTTC. This sequence encodes CSARISQETQYF.

The CDR3 sequence is CASSSAGAGYNEQFF. CDR3 in DNA: TGTGCCAGCAGTTCAGCGGGAGCTGGCTACAATGAGCAGTTCTTC. The V call is TRBV3-1, the J call TRBJ2-1, with 8 bases identical to TRBD2. Germline trimming cut 6 bases from V and 3 bases from J; bases unmatched to any gene: 7. The length of the CDR3 is 15 residues. In germline, CDR1 is LGHDT, CDR2 YNNKEL (reference sequence).

This chain links TRBV7-2 with TRBJ1-6, with 7 positions matching TRBD1. Per germline, CDR1 SGHTA and CDR2 FQGNSA. This CDR3 is built from 15 residues. Losses at the gene ends were 5 bases for V and 8 bases for J; bases not matched to a gene: 9. The CDR3 region is CASSKKRDRDSPLHF. CDR3 nucleotides: TGTGCCAGCAGCAAAAAAAGGGACAGAGATTCACCCCTCCACTTT.

In this sample, this clonotype turned up many times. The gene calls are TRBV29-1 and TRBJ2-2, with TRBD2 matching over 8 bases. J lost 0 bases, V lost 4 bases, and 4 bases had no gene match. Germline V gene lookup returns CDR1 SQVTM and CDR2 ANQGSEA. CDR3 size: 15 residues. The CDR3 sequence is CSVGTSGTNTGELFF. CDR3 DNA sequence: TGCAGCGTTGGTACTAGCGGAACGAACACCGGGGAGCTGTTTTTT.

This clonotype was detected ten times or more. The chain carries TRBV29-1 and TRBJ2-7, with D hard to call. This CDR3 comprises 12 residues. Germline-derived CDR1 and CDR2 are SQVTM and ANQGSEA. The ends were cut back, 3 bases at V and 2 bases at J, with 8 bases in the middle. CDR3 nucleotide sequence: TGCAGCGTTGAGCTCGTCACCTACGAGCAGTACTTC. Its translation: CSVELVTYEQYF.

This clonotype was observed at least ten times. This chain joins TRBV9 and TRBJ2-2; no clear D. V gave up 0 bases and J gave up 5 bases, with 8 bases separating them. Germline CDR1 reads SGDLS; CDR2 reads YYNGEE. The CDR3 is made up of 14 amino acids. CDR3 in amino acids: CASSVGSATGELFF. In DNA, the CDR3 is TGTGCCAGCAGCGTAGGATCGGCAACCGGGGAGCTGTTTTTT.